Below are 16 T cell receptor beta chains sequenced from a single sample in a study of cytotoxic CD8 clonotypes in ibrutinib-treated CLL. This table comes from immunoSEQ multiplex PCR, and its TCRdb copy is limited to in-frame clones, with some not included. The sample contains around 160,000 clones, approximately 80% of which appear only once. Specimen: PBMCs, collected after 12 months of ibrutinib treatment. The receptors come from a human donor with chronic lymphocytic leukemia.

The V call is TRBV9, the J call TRBJ2-2; TRBD2 matches at 8 bases. In germline, CDR1 is SGDLS, CDR2 YYNGEE. V was pared by 2 bases and J by 5 bases, with 5 bases of the junction left unmatched. The CDR3 length is 15 residues. DNA for the CDR3: TGTGCCAGCAGCGTTGTAGCGGGACTTACCGGGGAGCTGTTTTTT. Amino acid sequence: CASSVVAGLTGELFF.

V is TRBV19 and J is TRBJ2-7; 10 bases map to TRBD2. Unmatched junction bases numbered 7, after V lost 5 bases and J lost 3 bases. This CDR3 contains 15 residues. Germline lookup yields CDR1 LNHDA and CDR2 SQIVND (reference sequence). CDR3: CASSWLAGDHYEQYF. CDR3 nucleotides: TGTGCCAGTAGTTGGCTAGCGGGAGACCACTACGAGCAGTACTTC.

The gene calls are TRBV4-1 and TRBJ2-7, with D perhaps matching TRBD2 (9 bases). CDR1 MGHRA and CDR2 YSYEKL come from the germline V gene. This CDR3 has 18 residues. Trimming took 4 bases from V and 4 from J, leaving 26 bases between them. CDR3 in DNA: TGCGCCAGCAGCCCCACCGTGGGAGCTAGCGGGGACAGGTACGAGCAGTACTTC. Its protein product is CASSPTVGASGDRYEQYF.

The chain is built from TRBV7-9 and TRBJ2-2; 7 bases are a match to TRBD2. Germline V gene sequence: CDR1 SEHNR, CDR2 FQNEAQ (reference sequence). This CDR3 spans 16 amino acids. Losses at the gene ends were 7 bases for V and 1 base for J; bases not matched to a gene: 9. The CDR3 DNA follows: TGTGCCAGCAACGGAAAGCGGGACGGGAACACCGGGGAGCTGTTTTTT. Protein: CASNGKRDGNTGELFF. Full variable domain (outside the CDR3, taken from reference TRBV7-9 and TRBJ2-2): DTGVSQNPRHKITKRGQNVTFRCDPISEHNRLYWYRQTLGQGPEFLTYFQNEAQLEKSRLLSDRFSAERPKGSFSTLEIQRTEQGDSAMYLCASNGKRDGNTGELFFGEGSRLTVL.

The chain combines TRBV5-8 with TRBJ1-2; possibly TRBD1 for D (5 bases). There are 15 residues in the CDR3. The V end was cut by 0 bases, the J end by 5 bases, with 14 bases between. The germline V gene has CDR1 SGHTS and CDR2 YDEGEE. The CDR3 DNA follows: TGTGCCAGCAGCTTGGCCTTTTCAGGGAGTTATGGCTACACCTTC. Translating it yields CASSLAFSGSYGYTF.

This clone is a singleton in its sample. This chain connects TRBV21-1 to TRBJ1-5; the D call in the table, TRBD1, was not verified against the DNA. TRBV21-1 is designated a pseudogene. The CDR3 is 17 amino acids. CDR3 in DNA: TGTGCCAGCACCAGCGTTGACAGGGCTTATAGCAATCAGCCCCAGCATTTT. Its protein is CASTSVDRAYSNQPQHF.

This chain connects TRBV19 to TRBJ1-2, with 12 bases lining up with TRBD1. This CDR3 spans 18 amino acids. The germline gives CDR1 LNHDA, CDR2 SQIVND (reference sequence). V was clipped by 4 bases and J by 3 bases; unmatched bases: 12. CDR3 region: CASSSLGTGGGYYYGYTF. CDR3 coding DNA: TGTGCCAGTAGTAGTTTAGGGACAGGGGGCGGATATTACTATGGCTACACCTTC.

This sequence joins TRBV7-8 and TRBJ1-5; D ambiguous. Trimming pared 2 bases from V and 0 bases from J, leaving 14 bases between. There are 17 residues in the CDR3. The germline V gene encodes CDR1 SGHVS and CDR2 FQNEAQ. CDR3 amino acids: CASSLRAGPYSNQPQHF. In nucleotides, the CDR3 is TGTGCCAGCAGCTTAAGGGCCGGACCATATAGCAATCAGCCCCAGCATTTT.

J is TRBJ1-5 and V is TRBV28, with a tentative D call TRBD1 (5 bases). Per the germline V gene, CDR1 is MDHEN and CDR2 is SYDVKM. The CDR3 consists of 18 residues. Between the trimmed V and J ends, which lost 4 bases and 6 bases, there was a span of 25 bases. The CDR3 DNA reads as TGTGCCAGCAGTTCCACCGGGACCTACAATAGGGAACGTCAGCCCCAGCATTTT. Its translation: CASSSTGTYNRERQPQHF.

The V and J genes are TRBV4-2 and TRBJ1-6; D not certain. The CDR3 is 15 residues long. Germline V gene lookup returns CDR1 LGHNA and CDR2 YNFKEQ. V was cut by 0 bases and J by 10 bases, with 13 bases left in between. Here the CDR3 reads CASSQDRLGQSPLHF. In nucleotides, the CDR3 is TGTGCCAGCAGCCAAGATCGGTTAGGGCAATCACCCCTCCACTTT.

The gene calls are TRBV6-4 and TRBJ2-2; TRBD1 aligns across 8 bases. After removal of 4 bases from V and 4 bases from J, the junction contained 5 bases not matched to a gene. Germline lookup yields CDR1 MRHNA and CDR2 SNTAGT. The CDR3 runs 15 residues. The CDR3 DNA follows: TGTGCCAGCAGTGTGACAGGGGCGGCCACCGGGGAGCTGTTTTTT. Its protein is CASSVTGAATGELFF.

The chain uses TRBV7-9 and TRBJ2-3; no reliable D call. The germline CDR1 and CDR2 sequences are SEHNR and FQNEAQ (reference sequence). The CDR3 length is 14 residues. The V and J ends lost 4 bases and 3 bases respectively, with 11 bases between them. This chain's CDR3 is CASSSIAGTDTQYF. The CDR3 nucleotides are TGTGCCAGCAGCTCCATAGCTGGAACAGATACGCAGTATTTT.

The rearrangement links TRBV7-9 to TRBJ2-2; 10 bases are a match to TRBD1. Germline CDR1 is SEHNR and CDR2 is FQNEAQ (reference sequence). V shed 2 bases and J 6 bases; nucleotides not matched to a gene: 6. The CDR3 extends over 16 amino acids. The CDR3 coding sequence is TGTGCCAGCAGCTTAAGGACAGGGGGTAACGCCGGGGAGCTGTTTTTT. Protein sequence: CASSLRTGGNAGELFF.

CDR3 DNA sequence: TGTGCCAGCAGCTTAATCCTAGCGGGAACCGGGGAGCTGTTTTTT. It encodes CASSLILAGTGELFF. The chain links TRBV11-1 to TRBJ2-2, with 9 bases identical to TRBD2. The V segment lost 2 bases and the J segment 5 bases; nucleotides outside the gene matches: 3. The CDR3 totals 15 residues. Germline-derived CDR1 and CDR2 are SGHAT and FQDESV (reference sequence).

This clone was recorded a few times. The J gene is TRBJ2-3, the V gene TRBV2; 7 bases are shared with TRBD1. V was pared by 3 bases and J by 3 bases, with 6 bases of the junction left unmatched. The CDR3 has 15 residues. CDR1 and CDR2 (germline): SNHLY, FYNNEI. The CDR3 sequence: CASSDYRGWTDTQYF. The CDR3, as DNA: TGTGCCAGCAGTGATTACAGGGGCTGGACAGATACGCAGTATTTT.

CDR3 amino acids: CASSPERYYGYTF. For the CDR3, the DNA is TGTGCCAGCTCACCAGAGAGGTACTATGGCTACACCTTC. V gene TRBV18 combines with J gene TRBJ1-2, with D uncertain. Germline assignment: CDR1 KGHSH and CDR2 LQKENI. V was pared by 2 bases and J by 3 bases, with 7 bases between. The CDR3 totals 13 residues.